Below, one T cell receptor beta chain is given with its context. Its antigen remains unidentified. The sample comes from a study of T cell responses to AZD1222 COVID-19 vaccine. Study conclusions and caveats: Baseline seropositivity characterized only 5 or 6 AZD1222 recipients.

This CDR3 contains 14 residues. The V end was cut by 1 base, the J end by 1 base, with 6 bases between. From germline, CDR1 is SGDLS and CDR2 YYNGEE. The table came from immunoSEQ multiplex PCR; TCRdb's copy has only in-frame clones and leaves some out. The sample has tens of thousands of clones, around 81% seen once. The sample in question was peripheral blood, obtained on day 0 of AZD1222 vaccination. This clonotype was obtained from an adult in good health. The chain is built from TRBV9 and TRBJ1-5; D not certain. CDR3 in DNA: TGTGCCAGCAGCGTAAGTGGCAGCAATCAGCCCCAGCATTTT. Protein sequence: CASSVSGSNQPQHF.